This T cell receptor (beta chain) was observed in a study of cytomegalovirus exposure and HLA in healthy donors. The CDR3 is made up of 14 amino acids. With 0 bases removed from V and 0 bases from J, the gap between germline ends came to 4 bases. Per the germline V gene, CDR1 is WNHNN and CDR2 is SYGVQD (reference sequence). Comments on this clone: Its antigen is not known.

Study conclusions and caveats: High sensitivity and specificity were reportedly achieved when the classifier diagnosed cytomegalovirus status.

TCRdb's table, derived via immunoSEQ multiplex PCR, lists solely in-frame clones and lacks some. The sample has 55,000 to 65,000 clones; around 90% are singletons. The source material was PBMCs. The source is a man aged 18 to 29 in good health and CMV-seronegative. V and J are TRBV10-1 and TRBJ2-3; D gene unclear. The CDR3 DNA sequence: TGCGCCAGCAGTGAGTCAACTAGCACAGATACGCAGTATTTT. Translating gives CASSESTSTDTQYF.